The 16 T cell receptor beta chains in this list originate from one sample, sequenced in a study of blood T cells in healthy people across ages. It was with a sample-barcoded 5' primer and a J-beta primer mix that a second PCR of about 6 to 12 cycles was run. TCRdb itself ran the 5' RACE reads through MiXCR, one entry per CDR3 protein. The sample yields hundreds of thousands of distinct CDR3 sequences, over 45% seen once. The sequenced material came from blood. The receptors were gathered from an older woman in good health.

The chain uses TRBV7-3 and TRBJ2-6, with D perhaps matching TRBD1 or TRBD2 (6 bases each). Germline V gene sequence: CDR1 SGHTA, CDR2 FQGTGA. The CDR3 has 15 residues. Trimming removed 5 bases from V and 3 bases from J, with 11 bases in between. CDR3 residues: CASSPRGDGANVLTF. CDR3 bases: TGTGCCAGCAGCCCAAGGGGGGATGGGGCCAACGTCCTGACTTTC.

There are a few counts of this clonotype. J is TRBJ1-6 and V is TRBV2; D is perhaps TRBD1 (6 bases). CDR1 and CDR2 (germline): SNHLY, FYNNEI. Deletions cut 0 bases from V and 0 bases from J, with 12 bases between. The CDR3 consists of 18 residues. The CDR3 is CASSEARGGSSYNSPLHF. The DNA for the CDR3 is TGTGCCAGCAGTGAAGCCAGGGGTGGGAGCTCCTATAATTCACCCCTCCACTTT.

The rearrangement joins TRBV5-4 to TRBJ2-5; 8 bases align to TRBD2. This CDR3 has 15 residues. V was pared by 9 bases and J by 3 bases, with 13 bases of the junction left unmatched. Germline CDR1 SGHNT, CDR2 YYREEE (reference sequence). The CDR3 spells CATMTIRAGEETQYF. CDR3 nucleotide sequence: TGTGCCACCATGACAATACGAGCGGGGGAAGAGACCCAGTACTTC.

This clonotype showed up many times. The chain links TRBV5-1 to TRBJ1-4; D is unresolved. The CDR3 consists of 16 residues. Trimming pared 0 bases from V and 5 bases from J, leaving 14 bases between. CDR1 and CDR2 from the germline V gene are SGHRS and YFSETQ. The CDR3 loop is CASSLDPATKNEKLFF. The DNA for the CDR3 is TGCGCCAGCAGCTTGGATCCAGCAACGAAAAATGAAAAACTGTTTTTT.

This chain connects TRBV20-1 to TRBJ2-1, with TRBD2 matching 9 bases. The V and J ends lost 0 bases and 7 bases, in that order; junction bases with no gene match: 10. Germline CDR1 reads DFQATT; CDR2 reads SNEGSKA (reference sequence). This CDR3 comprises 16 residues. CDR3 DNA: TGCAGTGCTAGAGATCTCGAGACTAGCGGAGGTAATGAGCAGTTCTTC. This translates into CSARDLETSGGNEQFF.

This clonotype was found once. Written as DNA, the CDR3 is TGTGCCAGCCACGTAGCGGACCCCTACAATGAGCAGTTCTTC. It translates to CASHVADPYNEQFF. The chain recombines TRBV6-1 with TRBJ2-1; possibly TRBD2 for D (6 bases). The CDR3 extends over 14 amino acids. Germline V lookup: CDR1 MNHNS, CDR2 SASEGT. Between the trimmed V and J ends, which lost 8 bases and 2 bases, there was a span of 13 bases.

This clonotype was recorded a few times. The chain links TRBV4-2 to TRBJ1-2; D uncertain. The CDR3 is 14 amino acids. The germline V and J ends were trimmed by 0 bases and 6 bases, with 11 bases remaining between them. Looked up from germline, CDR1 is LGHNA and CDR2 is YNFKEQ. The CDR3 DNA sequence: TGTGCCAGCAGCCAAGAGCGGGGAACGCATGGCTACACCTTC. Amino acid sequence: CASSQERGTHGYTF.

The J gene is TRBJ2-7, the V gene TRBV25-1; D is undetermined. The CDR3 consists of 12 residues. V lost 4 bases to trimming and J lost 4 bases, with 8 bases between them. The germline V gene has CDR1 MGHDK and CDR2 SYGVNS. CDR3: CASSARGYEQYF. In nucleotides, the CDR3 is TGTGCCAGCAGTGCACGAGGATACGAGCAGTACTTC.

The rearrangement links TRBV7-6 to TRBJ2-1; TRBD2 agrees at 10 bases. From germline, CDR1 is SGHVS and CDR2 FNYEAQ. The CDR3 has 18 residues. The V segment lost 5 bases and the J segment 9 bases; nucleotides outside the gene matches: 19. CDR3 nucleotide sequence: TGTGCCAGCAGCCCCCGAGGCCCCAGGACTAGCGGTTTAATTGAGCAGTTCTTC. Translated: CASSPRGPRTSGLIEQFF.

This clonotype was counted at least ten times. The rearrangement uses TRBV25-1 and TRBJ1-2; D gene uncertain. The V gene's germline CDR1 is MGHDK and CDR2 SYGVNS. This CDR3 region has 11 residues. V dropped 3 bases and J dropped 7 bases, with 6 bases sitting between them. This CDR3 reads CASSDFGGYTF. The CDR3 coding sequence is TGTGCCAGCAGTGATTTTGGTGGCTACACCTTC.

The chain couples TRBV7-2 to TRBJ1-1; D is unresolved. Trimming pared 4 bases from V and 4 bases from J, leaving 10 bases between. The germline CDR1 and CDR2 sequences are SGHTA and FQGNSA. This CDR3 spans 13 amino acids. The CDR3: CASSCKVITEAFF. The CDR3 region has the DNA TGTGCCAGCAGCTGTAAGGTCATCACTGAAGCTTTCTTT.

This clonotype came up a few times. The chain is built from TRBV20-1 and TRBJ1-2, with a weak D call TRBD1 (5 bases). This CDR3 comprises 12 residues. V was shortened by 6 bases and J by 4 bases, with 12 bases between the two germline ends. Germline-derived CDR1 and CDR2 are DFQATT and SNEGSKA (reference sequence). CDR3 protein: CSATTVSYGYTF. For the CDR3, the DNA is TGCAGTGCCACGACAGTGAGCTATGGCTACACCTTC.

The chain joins TRBV11-2 to TRBJ2-7; 8 bases line up with TRBD1. The CDR3 loop spans 13 amino acids. Germline V CDR1 and CDR2: SGHAT, FQNNGV. The trim removed 5 bases at V and 6 bases at J, leaving 6 bases unmatched. The CDR3 here is CASSQTGAVEQYF. The CDR3 coding sequence is TGTGCCAGCAGCCAGACAGGGGCCGTCGAGCAGTACTTC.

DNA for the CDR3: TGTGCCAGCAGTGAGGATGAGAGGGTTCCCATATATTTT. It encodes CASSEDERVPIYF. The chain combines TRBV2 with TRBJ1-3; no firm D call. The CDR3 consists of 13 residues. Germline V gene data show CDR1 as SNHLY and CDR2 as FYNNEI. Trimming shortened V by 3 bases and J by 11 bases, and 14 bases separated the two germline ends.

The genes are TRBV25-1 and TRBJ2-2; 7 bases line up with TRBD2. In germline, CDR1 is MGHDK, CDR2 SYGVNS. This CDR3 has 11 residues. CDR3 nucleotides: TGTGCAAGCGGGACTACCGGGGAGCTGTTTTTT. This translates into CASGTTGELFF.

The chain has TRBV7-9 and TRBJ2-1; no clear D gene. V was trimmed by 2 bases and J by 7 bases, leaving 12 bases between them. Germline CDR1 and CDR2: SEHNR and FQNEAQ (reference sequence). The CDR3 has 14 amino acids. CDR3 DNA: TGTGCCAGCAGCTTATCTGGGTTTGATAATGAGCAGTTCTTC. Translating it yields CASSLSGFDNEQFF.